The TCR beta chain described here comes from a study of Ad26.COV2.S vaccination and SARS-CoV-2 variants. The overall study: Enrollment placed the donor in the COV1001 Ad26.COV2.S trial arm. Notes on the study in general: Similar non-spike TCR breadth was seen in vaccine and placebo recipients.

Of note for this clone: Its antigen is as yet unknown.

Germline CDR1 and CDR2: KGHDR and SFDVKD. V was trimmed by 4 bases and J by 0 bases, leaving 11 bases between them. CDR3 length equals 15 residues. Measured with immunoSEQ multiplex PCR; TCRdb has only the in-frame clones, and not every one. The table includes around 400,000 clones, 75% to 90% detected once. Sample treatment: about 20 received Ad26.COV2.S at low or high dose, single or two shots; several received placebo; per-sample allocation not given. Sampling was done on day 63 after the first vaccine or placebo injection. Here the sequenced sample was peripheral blood, taken in a trial of Ad26.COV2.S vaccine versus placebo. This clonotype originated in a person aged 18-60 years who received the Ad26.COV2.S COVID-19 vaccine or a placebo. V gene TRBV24-1 combines with J gene TRBJ1-1; D is undetermined. The CDR3 sequence is CATSEGPLMNTEAFF. CDR3 nucleotide sequence: TGTGCCACCAGTGAAGGGCCACTCATGAACACTGAAGCTTTCTTT.